One sample yielded the 20 T cell receptor beta chains listed below, sequenced in a study of cytomegalovirus exposure and HLA in healthy donors (dated by TCRdb to about 2017). Library construction relied on the immunoSEQ multiplex PCR assay. A mixture of 60 forward primers for TCR Vbeta segments and 13 reverse primers for TCR Jbeta segments was used in the multiplex PCR. TCRdb limited this immuneACCESS table to in-frame rearrangements with V and J called. A share of clones is missing; checked studies link under half to unresolved V genes, and the rest is unexplained. This sample comprises 200,000 or so clones, about four fifths of them detected only once. In total, the top ten clones hold about 2.6% of the sample. Sequencing used PBMCs. The receptors were sampled from a woman in her 50s in good health and CMV-seropositive.

The chain recombines TRBV6-5 with TRBJ2-7, with 11 bases that match TRBD1. CDR3 length equals 15 residues. Germline CDR1 reads MNHEY; CDR2 reads SVGAGI. The J segment lost 2 bases and the V segment lost 4 bases, leaving 4 bases of the junction unmatched. CDR3 sequence reads: CASSSPGQGAYEQYF. The DNA of the CDR3 is TGTGCCAGCAGTTCACCGGGACAGGGGGCCTACGAGCAGTACTTC.

The chain employs TRBV7-9 and TRBJ2-2; 7 nucleotides match TRBD2. The length of the CDR3 is 18 residues. Per the germline V gene, CDR1 is SEHNR and CDR2 is FQNEAQ (reference sequence). The trim removed 2 bases at V and 0 bases at J, leaving 9 bases unmatched. CDR3 sequence: CASSLRVFAGANTGELFF. The CDR3 DNA reads as TGTGCCAGCAGCTTACGAGTTTTCGCGGGGGCGAACACCGGGGAGCTGTTTTTT.

The rearrangement links TRBV7-2 to TRBJ2-3; D is undetermined. Per the germline V gene, CDR1 is SGHTA and CDR2 is FQGNSA. The CDR3 sequence is 11 residues long. Trimming took 2 bases from V and 8 from J, leaving 5 bases between them. The DNA of the CDR3 is TGTGCCAGCAGCTTATCCGGTACGCAGTATTTT. It translates to CASSLSGTQYF.

The J gene is TRBJ1-1, the V gene TRBV29-1, with TRBD1 matching 8 bases. Germline-derived CDR1 and CDR2 are SQVTM and ANQGSEA. With V trimmed by 3 bases and J by 2 bases, 5 bases remained unmatched. This CDR3 contains 14 residues. CDR3 amino acids: CSVDLQGANTEAFF. The DNA for the CDR3 is TGCAGCGTTGATCTCCAGGGGGCAAACACTGAAGCTTTCTTT. Drawing the rest from reference TRBV29-1 and TRBJ1-1, the complete variable domain is SAVISQKPSRDICQRGTSLTIQCQVDSQVTMMFWYRQQPGQSLTLIATANQGSEATYESGFVIDKFPISRPNLTFSTLTVSNMSPEDSSIYLCSVDLQGANTEAFFGQGTRLTVV.

The chain has TRBV7-8 and TRBJ1-5; D is unclear. This CDR3 has 15 residues. Per germline, CDR1 SGHVS and CDR2 FQNEAQ. V was clipped by 2 bases and J by 3 bases, with 11 bases between them. This CDR3 is CASSLISRNNQPQHF. In nucleotides, the CDR3 is TGTGCCAGCAGCTTAATATCCAGAAACAATCAGCCCCAGCATTTT.

The V gene is TRBV19, the J gene TRBJ1-1, with 8 positions matching TRBD1. This CDR3 comprises 15 residues. Germline V gene sequence: CDR1 LNHDA, CDR2 SQIVND (reference sequence). V shed 6 bases and J 5 bases; nucleotides not matched to a gene: 11. CDR3 amino acids: CASSHRGQGGTEAFF. CDR3 nucleotide sequence: TGTGCCAGTAGCCATAGAGGACAGGGAGGTACTGAAGCTTTCTTT.

The rearrangement uses TRBV11-2 and TRBJ2-5; D perhaps matches TRBD1 (5 bases). V was trimmed by 1 base and J by 9 bases, leaving 18 bases between them. Germline V gene data show CDR1 as SGHAT and CDR2 as FQNNGV. The CDR3 consists of 15 residues. This chain's CDR3 is CASSLVISGAEAQYF. CDR3 nucleotides: TGTGCCAGCAGCTTAGTAATCAGTGGGGCCGAGGCCCAGTACTTC.

The chain joins TRBV4-1 to TRBJ2-5, with 11 bases fitting TRBD2. The germline V gene has CDR1 MGHRA and CDR2 YSYEKL. This CDR3 region has 16 residues. The V and J ends lost 5 bases and 2 bases, in that order; junction bases with no gene match: 7. CDR3 sequence reads: CASSFRLAGNQETQYF. The CDR3 nucleotides read TGCGCCAGCAGCTTCCGACTAGCGGGGAATCAAGAGACCCAGTACTTC.

V is TRBV6-1 and J is TRBJ2-1; 9 nucleotides align to TRBD1. Germline V gives CDR1 MNHNS, CDR2 SASEGT. After removal of 5 bases from V and 7 bases from J, the junction contained 9 bases not matched to a gene. CDR3 length: 15 amino acids. The CDR3 loop reads CASSTDRDRANEQFF. The CDR3 DNA follows: TGTGCCAGCAGTACCGACAGGGACAGGGCAAATGAGCAGTTCTTC.

The V gene is TRBV14, the J gene TRBJ2-3; 8 nucleotides line up with TRBD2. CDR1 is SGHDN and CDR2 is FVKESK in the germline V gene. With 4 bases clipped from V and 3 bases from J, the junction kept 6 bases outside the gene matches. There are 15 residues in the CDR3. The chain's CDR3 is CASSREVAGTDTQYF. In DNA form, the CDR3 reads TGTGCCAGCAGCCGGGAGGTAGCGGGAACAGATACGCAGTATTTT.

The chain joins TRBV7-2 to TRBJ2-1, with 14 positions matching TRBD2. In germline, CDR1 is SGHTA, CDR2 FQGNSA. The CDR3 contains 17 residues. V was pared by 2 bases and J by 7 bases, with 7 bases of the junction left unmatched. The CDR3 nucleotides read TGTGCCAGCAGCTTACAGACTAGCGGGGGGGCAAGAAATGAGCAGTTCTTC. It specifies CASSLQTSGGARNEQFF.

V and J are TRBV6-6 and TRBJ2-1; D possibly corresponds to TRBD1 (5 bases). Germline V gene lookup returns CDR1 MNHNY and CDR2 SVGAGI (reference sequence). The V end lost 6 bases, the J end lost 4 bases, and 16 bases lay between the germline ends. The CDR3 has 15 amino acids. As DNA, the CDR3 is TGTGCCAGCAGCCAAGGGCGGCAGGGTTACAATGAGCAGTTCTTC. Translation gives CASSQGRQGYNEQFF.

This clone has just one count. The CDR3 protein is CASSLGGQGAASYEQYF. In nucleotides, the CDR3 is TGCGCCAGCAGCTTGGGTGGACAGGGGGCGGCGTCCTACGAGCAGTACTTC. The rearrangement links TRBV5-1 to TRBJ2-7; 11 bases fit TRBD1. The CDR3 runs to 17 residues. Germline trimming cut 0 bases from V and 1 base from J; bases unmatched to any gene: 6. Germline CDR1 reads SGHRS; CDR2 reads YFSETQ.

This clone occurred once. The chain combines TRBV6-5 with TRBJ2-7; 11 bases align to TRBD2. Germline V CDR1 and CDR2: MNHEY, SVGAGI. The V segment lost 6 bases and the J segment 2 bases; nucleotides outside the gene matches: 3. The CDR3 is 14 residues long. CDR3: CASRRLAGTYEQYF. CDR3 sequence (DNA): TGTGCCAGCAGAAGACTAGCGGGGACCTACGAGCAGTACTTC.

This rearrangement joins TRBV29-1 to TRBJ1-2; 10 positions match TRBD1. The ends lost 5 bases at V and 7 bases at J; junction bases unmatched: 4. From germline, CDR1 is SQVTM and CDR2 ANQGSEA. This CDR3 spans 12 amino acids. CDR3 nucleotide sequence: TGCAGCGTTCTGACAGGGGGCTTTGGCTACACCTTC. Its protein is CSVLTGGFGYTF.

This chain uses TRBV5-4 with TRBJ1-6; TRBD1 matches 7 bases. Unmatched junction bases numbered 8, after V lost 4 bases and J lost 7 bases. Germline CDR1 SGHNT, CDR2 YYREEE (reference sequence). The CDR3 has 15 residues. CDR3 in amino acids: CASSRNGQANSPLHF. CDR3 sequence (DNA): TGTGCCAGCAGCCGGAACGGACAGGCAAATTCACCCCTCCACTTT.

The rearrangement joins TRBV6-1 to TRBJ1-2, with 9 bases matching TRBD1. V shed 3 bases, J shed 8 bases, and the junction held 4 bases outside the gene matches. The CDR3 sequence is 13 residues long. CDR1 is MNHNS and CDR2 is SASEGT in the germline V gene. CDR3 amino acids: CASSENRGRGYTF. In DNA, the CDR3 is TGTGCCAGCAGTGAGAACAGGGGGCGCGGCTACACCTTC.

The chain uses TRBV7-9 and TRBJ2-1; no reliable D call. The germline V and J ends were trimmed by 0 bases and 8 bases, with 14 bases remaining between them. From germline, CDR1 is SEHNR and CDR2 FQNEAQ (reference sequence). The CDR3 is 15 amino acids. The CDR3 sequence: CASSLAVMIDYEQFF. The CDR3 DNA sequence: TGTGCCAGCAGCTTAGCGGTGATGATAGACTATGAGCAGTTCTTC.

The chain uses TRBV5-1 and TRBJ1-5; D perhaps matches TRBD1 (6 bases). The CDR3 is made up of 15 amino acids. Germline V CDR1 and CDR2: SGHRS, YFSETQ. V was shortened by 0 bases and J by 3 bases, with 10 bases between the two germline ends. The CDR3 sequence is CASSLEGDTNQPQHF. In nucleotides, the CDR3 is TGCGCCAGCAGCTTGGAGGGGGACACCAATCAGCCCCAGCATTTT.

The chain carries TRBV15 and TRBJ1-4; TRBD1 agrees at 7 bases. CDR3 length: 16 residues. V lost 0 bases, J lost 1 base, and 2 bases stayed unmatched. Germline V gives CDR1 LNHNV, CDR2 YYDKDF (reference sequence). The CDR3 loop is CATSRDPGGTNEKLFF. CDR3 nucleotide sequence: TGTGCCACCAGCAGAGATCCAGGGGGAACTAATGAAAAACTGTTTTTT.